A selection of T cell receptor beta chains follows, all from one sample in a study of control samples from healthy donors and cancer patients. Assay: immunoSEQ multiplex PCR; the TCRdb copy retains only in-frame clones and omits some. The table lists tens of thousands of clones, 85% to 90% of them singletons. The sample was blood. The source of these receptors is a woman aged 55 to 70 in good health. Both conserved end residues are part of each CDR3. A D gene is named only where the DNA matches it firmly. Clone size, where shown, is once, few, many, or a class for clones that have expanded.

d_call clone_size j_call v_call cdr3_aa cdr3_nt
- medium-sized TRBJ1-2 TRBV6-2/TRBV6-3 CASSYPPDGVGGYTF TGTGCCAGCAGTTACCCACCTGACGGGGTGGGCGGCTACACCTTC
- - TRBJ1-5 TRBV5-5 CASSYPKDQPQHF TGTGCCAGCAGCTACCCAAAGGATCAGCCCCAGCATTTT
- - TRBJ2-2 TRBV28 CASRPLKILNTGELFF TGTGCCAGCAGGCCGCTCAAGATACTGAACACCGGGGAGCTGTTTTTT
TRBD1 - TRBJ1-2 TRBV5-6 CASSPWDRAFTF TGTGCCAGCAGCCCATGGGACAGGGCGTTTACCTTC
- - TRBJ1-5 TRBV6-1 CASSETVLNQPQHF TGTGCCAGCAGTGAAACTGTTTTGAATCAGCCCCAGCATTTT
- few TRBJ2-7 TRBV3-1/TRBV3-2 CASSQGSHEQYF TGTGCCAGCAGCCAAGGTTCCCACGAGCAGTACTTC
- - TRBJ1-1 TRBV7-9 CASSFDGSNTEAFF TGTGCCAGCAGCTTTGACGGGTCAAACACTGAAGCTTTCTTT
- - TRBJ1-1 TRBV27 CARPPGQGLNTEAFF TGTGCGCGTCCCCCAGGTCAGGGGCTGAACACTGAAGCTTTCTTT
TRBD2 - TRBJ2-1 TRBV9 CASSVTSGRNEQFF TGTGCCAGCAGCGTGACTAGCGGGAGGAATGAGCAGTTCTTC
TRBD1 - TRBJ2-7 TRBV5-4 CASSQGQGRMEEQYF TGTGCCAGCAGCCAAGGACAGGGAAGGATGGAAGAGCAGTACTTC
- - TRBJ1-1 TRBV6-5 CASSRREQGGTEAFF TGTGCCAGCAGCCGCAGGGAACAGGGAGGTACTGAAGCTTTCTTT
- - TRBJ2-7 TRBV21-1 CASSKGRGSHEQYF TGTGCCAGCAGCAAGGGCAGGGGCTCTCACGAGCAGTACTTC